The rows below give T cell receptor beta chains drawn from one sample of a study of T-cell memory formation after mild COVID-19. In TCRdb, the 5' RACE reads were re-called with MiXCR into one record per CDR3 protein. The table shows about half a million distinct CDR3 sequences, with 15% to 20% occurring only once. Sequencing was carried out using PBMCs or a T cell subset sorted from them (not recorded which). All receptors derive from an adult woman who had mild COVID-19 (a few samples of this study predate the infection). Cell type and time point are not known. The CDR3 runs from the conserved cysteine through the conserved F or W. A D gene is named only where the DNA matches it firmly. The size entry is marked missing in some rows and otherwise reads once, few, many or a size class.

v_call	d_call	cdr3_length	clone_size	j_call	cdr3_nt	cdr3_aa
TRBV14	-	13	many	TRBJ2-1	TGTGCCAGCAGCCAAGGTTCTGAGACTAGGAAGTTCTTC	CASSQGSETRKFF
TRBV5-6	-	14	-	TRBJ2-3	TGTGCCAGCAGCTTAACGGGGTCGGAAGATACGCAGTATTTT	CASSLTGSEDTQYF
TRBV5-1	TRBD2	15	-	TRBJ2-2	TGCGCCAGCAGCGGGACCGGGACTAACAACGGGGAGCTGTTTTTT	CASSGTGTNNGELFF
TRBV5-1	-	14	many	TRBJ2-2	TGCGCCAGCAGCTTGGATGGGGGCACCGGGGAGCTGTTTTTT	CASSLDGGTGELFF
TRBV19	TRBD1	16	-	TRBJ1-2	TGTGCCAGTAGTTCCCACCCAGGGGGCGGCAACTATGGCTACACCTTC	CASSSHPGGGNYGYTF
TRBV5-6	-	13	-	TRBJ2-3	TGTGCCAGCAGCCCGTTTTCCGGTGATACGCAGTATTTT	CASSPFSGDTQYF
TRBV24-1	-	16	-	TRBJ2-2	TGTGCCACCAGTGATCCGACGACAGGAAACACCGGGGAGCTGTTTTTT	CATSDPTTGNTGELFF
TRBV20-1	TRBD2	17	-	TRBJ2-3	TGCAGTGCTAGAGACCTTCCCCCGGGACTAGCAGCAGATACGCAGTATTTT	CSARDLPPGLAADTQYF
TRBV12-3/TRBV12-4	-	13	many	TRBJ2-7	TGTGCCAGCAGTTTCGATGAGAGCTACGAGCAGTACTTC	CASSFDESYEQYF
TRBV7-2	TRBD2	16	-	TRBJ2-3	TGTGCCAGCAGGCTCCGGACTAGCGGGTTCCCAGATACGCAGTATTTT	CASRLRTSGFPDTQYF
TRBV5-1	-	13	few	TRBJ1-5	TGCGCCAGCAGCTTGTTGGGGGATCAGCCCCAGCATTTT	CASSLLGDQPQHF
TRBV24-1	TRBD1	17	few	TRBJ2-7	TGTGCCACCAGTGATCCCGGGACAGGGGGTTCCTCCTACGAGCAGTACTTC	CATSDPGTGGSSYEQYF
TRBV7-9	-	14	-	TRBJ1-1	TGTGCCAGCAGCTTAGATGGCAGGGACACTGAAGCTTTCTTT	CASSLDGRDTEAFF
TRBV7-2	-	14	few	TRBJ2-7	TGTGCCAGCAGCTTAGTTGGGGGGCTTCACGAGCAGTACTTC	CASSLVGGLHEQYF
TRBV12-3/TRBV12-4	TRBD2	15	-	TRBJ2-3	TGTGCCAGCAGCCGTAGCGGGAGAAGCACAGATACGCAGTATTTT	CASSRSGRSTDTQYF
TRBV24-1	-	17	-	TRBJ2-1	TGTGCCACCAGTGATTTTAAACGGGGACAAAGGCACAATGAGCAGTTCTTC	CATSDFKRGQRHNEQFF
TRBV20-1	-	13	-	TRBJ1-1	TGCAGTGCTAGTCAGGGTTCTTGGGGTGAAGCTTTCTTT	CSASQGSWGEAFF
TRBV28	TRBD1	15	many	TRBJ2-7	TGTGCCAGCAGTTCTGTGACAGGGGGAACCTACGAGCAGTACTTC	CASSSVTGGTYEQYF
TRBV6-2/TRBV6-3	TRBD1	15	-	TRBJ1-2	TGTGCCAGCAGTTGGTCGAGACAGGGGAACTATGGCTACACCTTC	CASSWSRQGNYGYTF